This is a list of T cell receptor beta chains from one sample in a study of blood T cells in healthy people across ages. TCRdb re-derived calls from the 5' RACE reads in MiXCR, one entry per CDR3 protein. The repertoire holds approximately 800,000 distinct CDR3 sequences, with 55% to 75% as singletons. The sample was blood. These receptors originate from a man aged 25 to 45 in good health. The CDR3 runs from the conserved cysteine through the conserved F or W.

CDR3 protein: CASSLKGTGDLVNSPLHF; V gene: TRBV27; J gene: TRBJ1-6
CDR3 protein: CASSRPASEKLFF; V gene: TRBV11-2; J gene: TRBJ1-4
CDR3 protein: CATSTRTTEIYEQYF; V gene: TRBV15; J gene: TRBJ2-7
CDR3 protein: CASSYPGQSHGYTF; V gene: TRBV6-7; J gene: TRBJ1-2
CDR3 protein: CASSGLGRPYEQYF; V gene: TRBV9; J gene: TRBJ2-7
CDR3 protein: CASSYLGAEGGCEQYF; V gene: TRBV7-9; J gene: TRBJ2-7
CDR3 protein: CASSSTGGANEQFF; V gene: TRBV4-1; J gene: TRBJ2-1
CDR3 protein: CASSFSGQAKETQYF; V gene: TRBV7-7; J gene: TRBJ2-5
CDR3 protein: CSVYLVEAQETQYF; V gene: TRBV29-1; J gene: TRBJ2-5
CDR3 protein: CGTSEGKETQYF; V gene: TRBV24-1; J gene: TRBJ2-5
CDR3 protein: CASSDWARYEQYF; V gene: TRBV25-1; J gene: TRBJ2-7
CDR3 protein: CASSLRLTSYNEQFF; V gene: TRBV28; J gene: TRBJ2-1
CDR3 protein: CASSDGFGGPYEQYF; V gene: TRBV6-1; J gene: NA
CDR3 protein: CASSEQGKGYTF; V gene: TRBV2; J gene: TRBJ1-2
CDR3 protein: CASLPGALDFYGYTF; V gene: TRBV28; J gene: TRBJ1-2
CDR3 protein: CAISAAGGEDTQYF; V gene: TRBV10-3; J gene: TRBJ2-3
CDR3 protein: CASSPGAGGQPYNEQFF; V gene: TRBV4-1; J gene: TRBJ2-1
CDR3 protein: CSARDGANSYNEQFF; V gene: TRBV20-1; J gene: TRBJ2-1
CDR3 protein: CASSPWARSSYNEQFF; V gene: TRBV11-1; J gene: TRBJ2-1
CDR3 protein: CASSELSPLSHEQYF; V gene: TRBV6-1; J gene: NA
CDR3 protein: CASSQTTYQYGSADTQYF; V gene: TRBV4-2; J gene: TRBJ2-3
CDR3 protein: CATSSGTASDTQYF; V gene: TRBV24-1; J gene: TRBJ2-3
CDR3 protein: CASSSEAINEQFF; V gene: TRBV6-6; J gene: TRBJ2-1
CDR3 protein: CASSTPASGRSTYEQYF; V gene: TRBV28; J gene: TRBJ2-7
CDR3 protein: CASSSRGLSYEQYF; V gene: TRBV7-2; J gene: NA
CDR3 protein: CSASDSQGPYEQYF; V gene: TRBV20-1; J gene: TRBJ2-7
CDR3 protein: CASSRRQGASEQFF; V gene: TRBV6-2/TRBV6-3; J gene: TRBJ2-1
CDR3 protein: CATSSTTTGGYTF; V gene: TRBV15; J gene: TRBJ1-2
CDR3 protein: CASSPLSTLGEDGYTF; V gene: TRBV18; J gene: TRBJ1-2
CDR3 protein: CSARAREGYEQYF; V gene: TRBV20-1; J gene: TRBJ2-7
CDR3 protein: CSARSVQETQYF; V gene: TRBV20-1; J gene: TRBJ2-5
CDR3 protein: CASSVSNEQYF; V gene: TRBV9; J gene: NA
CDR3 protein: CASSPSLLSTDTQYF; V gene: TRBV7-3; J gene: TRBJ2-3